The next 10 T cell receptor beta chains were all read from a single sample in a study of tumor-infiltrating lymphocytes in primary liver carcinoma. It was from about 21-30 mg of unsorted bulk tissue that RNA and DNA were co-extracted. The input was 450 to 550 ng total RNA; TCR beta cDNA was made from it with a constant-region primer. Construction of TCR beta libraries relied on three successive nested multiplex PCR rounds employing slightly modified ARM-PCR. Primers for the first two PCR rounds were TRBV1-TRBV30 forward primers and a C-beta reverse primer (about 9 cycles per round). TCRdb processed the multiplex PCR reads anew with MiXCR; each CDR3 protein has one entry. This table holds some 180,000 distinct CDR3 sequences, over 80% found once. The sequenced sample consisted of tumor tissue from primary liver carcinoma. These receptors were obtained from a man aged 35 to 55 with primary liver carcinoma and hepatitis B virus infection.

A word on this clonotype: The germline gene is not matched at one end of the junction; a read error may be the cause. The rearrangement joins TRBV6-6 to TRBJ2-4; weak D call: TRBD2 (7 bases). CDR3 size: 18 residues. CDR1 is MNHNY and CDR2 is SVGAGI in the germline V gene (reference sequence). The CDR3, as DNA: TGTGCCAGGAGTTACTGGTTAGGAGCGGGACACCATAAAAACATTCAGTACTTC. Encoded protein: CARSYWLGAGHHKNIQYF.

A note on this clonotype: A read error may account for a junction end that differs from germline. The chain is built from TRBV24-1 and TRBJ2-1; D perhaps matches TRBD2 (7 bases). This CDR3 comprises 15 residues. Germline values: CDR1 KGHDR, CDR2 SFDVKD. The CDR3 loop is CTTSDPPPGAGELFF. Written as DNA, the CDR3 is TGTACCACCAGTGATCCACCCCCGGGGGCGGGAGAGCTGTTCTTC.

About this clonotype itself: This may come from a read error, since a much larger clone is one base off. V gene TRBV2 combines with J gene TRBJ1-1; D is unclear. In germline, CDR1 is SNHLY, CDR2 FYNNEI. The CDR3 is made up of 15 amino acids. Between the trimmed V and J ends, which lost 5 bases and 0 bases, there was a span of 13 bases. CDR3 amino acids: CASSFLGYMNTEAFF. CDR3 sequence (DNA): TGTGCCAGCAGTTTCCTTGGATATATGAACACTGAAGCTTTCTTT. The full variable domain, completed using reference TRBV2 and TRBJ1-1, is EPEVTQTPSHQVTQMGQEVILRCVPISNHLYFYWYRQILGQKVEFLVSFYNNEISEKSEIFDDQFSVERPDGSNFTLKIRSTKLEDSAMYFCASSFLGYMNTEAFFGQGTRLTVV.

About this clonotype itself: This likely comes from a read error, as the CDR3 has no conserved phenylalanine or tryptophan at its end. The chain is built from TRBV4-2 and TRBJ2-7; possibly TRBD2 for D (6 bases). CDR1 is LGHNA and CDR2 is YNFKEQ in the germline V gene. CDR3 length: 15 residues. CDR3 region: CAGSQDKGSGYEQYS. DNA for the CDR3: TGTGCCGGCAGCCAAGATAAGGGTAGCGGCTACGAGCAGTACTCC.

This clonotype was seen only once. One junction end does not reproduce the germline sequence, and a read error may be involved. The rearrangement links TRBV4-2 to TRBJ2-3, with TRBD2 matching 8 bases. Germline V gene lookup returns CDR1 LGHNA and CDR2 YNFKEQ. There are 17 residues in the CDR3. CDR3 nucleotide sequence: TGTCCCAGCAGCCAAGTCTATGCGGGAGGTTCCACAGATACGCAGTATTTT. Translation: CPSSQVYAGGSTDTQYF.

This clonotype was detected only once. A much bigger clone sits one base away, suggesting this may be a read error. CDR3: CASSVDVLGQGGGYTF. CDR3 DNA: TGTGCCAGCAGCGTAGATGTCCTAGGACAGGGAGGAGGCTACACCTTC. The V gene is TRBV9, the J gene TRBJ1-2; 8 nucleotides match TRBD1. Looked up from germline, CDR1 is SGDLS and CDR2 is YYNGEE. Losses at the gene ends were 0 bases for V and 8 bases for J; bases not matched to a gene: 12. The CDR3 is 16 residues long. Based on the CDR3 plus reference TRBV9 and TRBJ1-2, the full variable domain is DSGVTQTPKHLITATGQRVTLRCSPRSGDLSVYWYQQSLDQGLQFLIQYYNGEERAKGNILERFSAQQFPDLHSELNLSSLELGDSALYFCASSVDVLGQGGGYTFGSGTRLTVV.

About this clonotype: Without the conserved terminal phenylalanine or tryptophan, this CDR3 likely stems from a read error. The chain joins TRBV11-1 to TRBJ2-1; D may match TRBD1 or TRBD2 (5 bases each). Per germline, CDR1 SGHAT and CDR2 FQDESV (reference sequence). This CDR3 is 15 amino acids long. The CDR3 is CPSSFQGPLENEQFL. The DNA for the CDR3 is TGTCCCAGCAGCTTCCAGGGACCGCTGGAAAATGAGCAGTTCCTC.

Worth noting for this clonotype: At one of its ends the junction is not consistent with the germline gene, which may arise from a read error. The genes are TRBV5-5 and TRBJ2-3, with D unresolved. The germline V gene has CDR1 SGHKS and CDR2 YYEKEE (reference sequence). The CDR3 is made up of 15 amino acids. The CDR3 loop is CASSSGSASTDTQYF. The CDR3 region has the DNA TGTGCCAGTAGCTCCGGGTCGGCTAGCACAGATACGCAGTATTTT.

As to this clonotype: One junction end does not reproduce the germline sequence, and a read error may be involved. The chain recombines TRBV11-2 with TRBJ2-3; 7 bases fit TRBD2. CDR3 length equals 17 residues. CDR1 SGHAT and CDR2 FQNNGV come from the germline V gene. The CDR3 region is CASSLDAGETNTYTQYF. CDR3 DNA sequence: TGTGCCAGCAGCTTAGATGCGGGGGAGACTAACACATATACGCAGTATTTT.

For this clonotype: One end of the junction fails to match germline, which may point to a read error. The chain employs TRBV6-1 and TRBJ2-1, with 8 bases matching TRBD2. This CDR3 region has 16 residues. Germline V gives CDR1 MNHNS, CDR2 SASEGT. CDR3 protein: CASGDRPGTSGNEQFF. DNA of the CDR3: TGTGCCAGCGGTGACCGTCCCGGGACTAGTGGTAATGAGCAGTTCTTC.